These T cell receptor beta chains were read from a single sample in a study of blood T cell repertoires in COVID-19. The repertoire was sequenced with immunoSEQ multiplex PCR; TCRdb's copy has only in-frame clones and lacks some. The sample shows 140,000 to 150,000 clones, 70% to 90% of them seen only once. Sequenced sample: peripheral blood. The source of these receptors is a man aged 55 to 70 with active or convalescent COVID-19. Each CDR3 is given with its conserved first and last residue. The D gene is left open where the match is weak. Clone size is shown for a subset of rows, as once, few, many or a class of expanded clone.

. . TRBJ1-1 TRBV25-1 CASRKQEPNTEAFF TGTGCCAGCAGAAAACAGGAGCCGAACACTGAAGCTTTCTTT
. . TRBJ1-1 TRBV30 CAWSNRGTEAFF TGTGCCTGGAGTAATAGGGGAACTGAAGCTTTCTTT
. . TRBJ2-7 TRBV3-1/TRBV3-2 CASSQVKKRIYEQYF TGTGCCAGCAGCCAAGTCAAGAAGCGGATTTACGAGCAGTACTTC
once TRBD2 TRBJ2-1 TRBV7-2 CASSKRVGRFRLAGGEQFF TGTGCCAGCAGCAAAAGAGTAGGTCGGTTCCGACTAGCGGGTGGTGAGCAGTTCTTC
once . TRBJ1-2 TRBV19 CASSEASAYGGYTF TGTGCCAGTAGTGAAGCGTCCGCCTACGGTGGCTACACCTTC
few TRBD1 TRBJ2-7 TRBV5-6 CASSTGQSSYEQYF TGTGCCAGCAGCACGGGACAGAGCTCCTACGAGCAGTACTTC
. . TRBJ1-1 TRBV24-1 CATSATPRGRRGLNTEAFF TGTGCCACCAGTGCTACCCCCAGGGGTCGCCGGGGTTTGAACACTGAAGCTTTCTTT
. . TRBJ2-3 TRBV7-3 CASSLLAASTDTQYF TGTGCCAGCAGCTTATTAGCGGCTAGCACAGATACGCAGTATTTT
. TRBD1 TRBJ2-4 TRBV5-1 CASTGTGLAKNIQYF TGCGCCAGCACCGGGACAGGGTTAGCCAAAAACATTCAGTACTTC
. TRBD1 TRBJ2-3 TRBV5-6 CASSRTGDTQYF TGTGCCAGCAGCCGGACAGGGGATACGCAGTATTTT
once . TRBJ2-2 TRBV5-1 CASSLIPGTPTGELFF TGCGCCAGCAGCCTAATCCCCGGGACACCAACCGGGGAGCTGTTTTTT
. TRBD1 TRBJ2-3 TRBV27 CASSPRVGQGFPDTQYF TGTGCCAGCAGTCCCCGGGTGGGACAGGGGTTCCCAGATACGCAGTATTTT
. TRBD1 TRBJ2-6 TRBV4-1 CASSLGQGTGANVLTF TGCGCCAGCAGCCTTGGACAGGGGACCGGGGCCAACGTCCTGACTTTC
. TRBD2 TRBJ2-1 TRBV6-2/TRBV6-3 CASSSRGGGTYNEQFF TGTGCCAGCAGTTCCCGGGGCGGGGGGACCTACAATGAGCAGTTCTTC
. TRBD2 TRBJ2-7 TRBV11-3 CASSPSGGQNEQYF TGTGCCAGCAGCCCATCGGGGGGTCAGAACGAGCAGTACTTC
. . TRBJ1-2 TRBV27 CASTPPTGGYTF TGTGCCAGCACCCCGCCGACAGGTGGCTACACCTTC
few . TRBJ2-1 TRBV9 CASSAPRRGNEQFF TGTGCCAGCAGCGCGCCCCGGCGGGGCAATGAGCAGTTCTTC
. . TRBJ2-5 TRBV13 CASSLSGREETQYF TGTGCCAGCAGCTTATCGGGCAGGGAAGAGACCCAGTACTTC
. TRBD2 TRBJ2-5 TRBV5-1 CASKMISGKYF TGCGCCAGCAAAATGATCAGCGGGAAGTACTTC
. . TRBJ1-4 TRBV28 CASRPAGSEKLFF TGTGCCAGCCGCCCCGCGGGCTCTGAAAAACTGTTTTTT
few TRBD1 TRBJ1-2 TRBV18 CASSPLGTASNYGYTF TGTGCCAGCTCACCCTTAGGGACAGCGTCTAACTATGGCTACACCTTC
. . TRBJ2-5 TRBV5-4 CASSIGRERETQYF TGTGCCAGCAGCATTGGACGGGAACGGGAGACCCAGTACTTC
. . TRBJ1-6 TRBV10-3 CAISIREEDSPLHF TGTGCCATCAGTATCAGGGAGGAGGATTCACCCCTCCACTTT
. TRBD1 TRBJ1-3 TRBV5-1 CASSPGTGGNTIYF TGCGCCAGCAGCCCCGGGACAGGGGGAAACACCATATATTTT
. . TRBJ1-2 TRBV10-3 CAISETRANYGYTF TGTGCCATCAGTGAAACGAGAGCTAACTATGGCTACACCTTC
. . TRBJ1-1 TRBV7-2 CASSIGGGTEAFF TGTGCCAGCAGCATAGGCGGTGGGACTGAAGCTTTCTTT
. TRBD2 TRBJ2-2 TRBV3-1/TRBV3-2 CASSRGLAFGELFF TGTGCCAGCAGCCGGGGACTAGCGTTCGGGGAGCTGTTTTTT
. . TRBJ2-3 TRBV2 CASSLGLPSTDTQYF TGTGCCAGCAGTTTGGGACTCCCTAGCACAGATACGCAGTATTTT
. TRBD2 TRBJ2-1 TRBV6-4 CASSQQRETSGTYNEQFF TGTGCCAGCAGTCAACAGAGAGAGACTAGCGGAACATACAATGAGCAGTTCTTC
. . TRBJ2-6 TRBV18 CASSPSGDIRSGANVLTF TGTGCCAGCTCACCTAGTGGAGATATACGCTCTGGGGCCAACGTCCTGACTTTC
. TRBD1 TRBJ2-2 TRBV2 CAREVKTGASTGELFF TGTGCCAGAGAAGTTAAGACAGGGGCAAGCACCGGGGAGCTGTTTTTT
. . TRBJ1-5 TRBV27 CASRWTANQPQHF TGTGCCAGCCGATGGACAGCGAATCAGCCCCAGCATTTT
. . TRBJ2-7 TRBV5-6 CASSAREPGYEQYF TGTGCCAGCAGCGCCCGGGAGCCGGGCTACGAGCAGTACTTC
. TRBD2 TRBJ2-7 TRBV30 CASSKSSGFSSYEQYF TGTGCCTCCAGCAAGTCTAGCGGGTTTAGCTCCTACGAGCAGTACTTC
. TRBD2 TRBJ2-1 TRBV7-9 CASSAPGIGTSRMVQFF TGTGCCAGCAGCGCACCGGGGATTGGGACTAGCCGCATGGTGCAGTTCTTC
. TRBD1 TRBJ1-5 TRBV27 CASSQDRVGNQPQHF TGTGCCAGCAGCCAGGACAGGGTTGGCAATCAGCCCCAGCATTTT
many . TRBJ1-3 TRBV6-5 CASLGGAARNTIYF TGTGCCAGCCTTGGAGGGGCGGCGAGAAACACCATATATTTT
. . TRBJ2-7 TRBV30 CAWRRQATYEQYF TGTGCCTGGAGACGACAGGCAACCTACGAGCAGTACTTC
. . TRBJ2-7 TRBV20-1 CSASSRAYEQYF TGCAGTGCTAGTTCGAGGGCCTACGAGCAGTACTTC
. . TRBJ1-3 TRBV7-2 CASGRVGGNTIYF TGTGCCAGCGGCAGGGTGGGCGGAAACACCATATATTTT
once TRBD1 TRBJ2-5 TRBV5-4 CASSLGRGQGQETQYF TGTGCCAGCAGCTTGGGCAGGGGGCAGGGCCAAGAGACCCAGTACTTC
. . TRBJ2-2 TRBV18 CASSPGQATGELFF TGTGCCAGCTCACCAGGGCAAGCCACCGGGGAGCTGTTTTTT
. . TRBJ1-2 TRBV20-1 CSASAQINLIGGYTF TGCAGTGCTAGTGCACAGATAAACCTTATAGGAGGCTACACCTTC
. . TRBJ1-1 TRBV28 CASTGGRIGSNTEAFF TGTGCCAGCACAGGCGGAAGGATAGGGAGTAACACTGAAGCTTTCTTT
. TRBD1 TRBJ2-1 TRBV7-9 CASSPGQGREQFF TGTGCCAGCAGCCCGGGACAGGGTAGGGAGCAGTTCTTC
few TRBD1 TRBJ1-2 TRBV29-1 CSVRDRGLYGYTF TGCAGCGTTCGGGACAGGGGGCTCTATGGCTACACCTTC
. . TRBJ2-1 TRBV28 CASREGTGAYNEQFF TGTGCCAGCAGGGAGGGCACAGGGGCCTACAATGAGCAGTTCTTC
. TRBD1 TRBJ1-1 TRBV6-2/TRBV6-3 CASSYKGARGNTEAFF TGTGCCAGCAGTTACAAGGGGGCACGGGGGAACACTGAAGCTTTCTTT
. TRBD1 TRBJ2-2 TRBV24-1 CATSDDRAGELFF TGTGCCACCAGTGACGACAGGGCCGGGGAGCTGTTTTTT
. . TRBJ2-1 TRBV7-3 CASSLTVLAGGEQFF TGTGCCAGCAGCTTAACGGTCCTAGCTGGTGGTGAGCAGTTCTTC
. . TRBJ1-6 TRBV5-6 CASSSRQDSPLHF TGTGCCAGCAGCTCGCGACAAGATTCACCCCTCCACTTT
. . TRBJ1-6 TRBV7-9 CASSHQISPLHF TGTGCCAGCAGCCATCAGATTTCACCCCTCCACTTT
. . TRBJ2-7 TRBV4-3 CASSQLEGNSYEQYF TGCGCCAGCAGCCAATTGGAGGGGAACTCCTACGAGCAGTACTTC
. TRBD1 TRBJ2-4 TRBV19 CASSMRTGFENIQYF TGTGCCAGTAGTATGCGGACAGGGTTCGAAAACATTCAGTACTTC